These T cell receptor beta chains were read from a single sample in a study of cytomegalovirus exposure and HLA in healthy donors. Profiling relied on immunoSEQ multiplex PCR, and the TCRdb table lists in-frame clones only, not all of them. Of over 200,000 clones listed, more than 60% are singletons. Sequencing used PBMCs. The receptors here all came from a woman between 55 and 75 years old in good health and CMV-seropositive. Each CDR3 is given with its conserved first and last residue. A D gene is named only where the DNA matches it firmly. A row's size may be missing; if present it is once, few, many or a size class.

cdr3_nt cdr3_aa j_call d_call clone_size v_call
TGTGCCAGCAGATTGGGTCCGGGGGATTCTTCTGGGGCCAACGTCCTGACTTTC CASRLGPGDSSGANVLTF TRBJ2-6 . few TRBV5-4
TGTGCCAGCAGCATCGACAGGGGGGAAAAACTGTTTTTT CASSIDRGEKLFF TRBJ1-4 TRBD1 . TRBV7-7
TGTGCCAGCTCACCCCCCCAATTGAGCTCCTACAATGAGCAGTTCTTC CASSPPQLSSYNEQFF TRBJ2-1 . . TRBV18
TGTGCCAGCAGCCCTAGCGGGACCAACACCGGGGAGCTGTTTTTT CASSPSGTNTGELFF TRBJ2-2 TRBD2 . TRBV9
TGCGCCAGCAGCTCGACAGGGGGTAGCCAAGAGACCCAGTACTTC CASSSTGGSQETQYF TRBJ2-5 TRBD1 . TRBV5-1
TGCGCCGCACGGGACAGCTATAATTCACCCCTCCACTTT CAARDSYNSPLHF TRBJ1-6 TRBD1 few TRBV5-1
TGCGCCAGCAGCCCGTCACAGGGGGCCCAGTACTATGGCTACACCTTC CASSPSQGAQYYGYTF TRBJ1-2 TRBD1 once TRBV5-1
TGCAGCGTTGTTGACGGGACAGATCTACCTACGACGCAGTACTTC CSVVDGTDLPTTQYF TRBJ2-7 TRBD1 . TRBV29-1
TGTGCCAGTAGTCCTAAGGGACAGGGCTATGGCTACACCTTC CASSPKGQGYGYTF TRBJ1-2 TRBD1 . TRBV19
TGTGCCAGCAGTGACAGGGGTCGAGATACGCAGTATTTT CASSDRGRDTQYF TRBJ2-3 TRBD1 . TRBV6-6
TGTGCCAGCAGCTTCTCCCCTGACAGCTCCTACGAGCAGTACTTC CASSFSPDSSYEQYF TRBJ2-7 . . TRBV7-2
TGCAGCGTTCGGGGACTAGCGGACACAAGCTCCTACAATGAGCAGTTCTTC CSVRGLADTSSYNEQFF TRBJ2-1 TRBD2 . TRBV29-1
TGTGCCAGCAGTTCAAGGGGTCAGCCCCAGCATTTT CASSSRGQPQHF TRBJ1-5 . few TRBV6-6
TGCGCCAGCAGCCGAGCGGGAGGGCCCGGCACCGGGGAGCTGTTTTTT CASSRAGGPGTGELFF TRBJ2-2 TRBD2 few TRBV4-1
TGCGCCAGCAGCGCCTCGGGACAGCCTAATGAAAAACTGTTTTTT CASSASGQPNEKLFF TRBJ1-4 TRBD1 . TRBV5-1
TGCGCCAGCAGCCCGCGGACAGGGGACTATCCTTCAGGAAACACCATATATTTT CASSPRTGDYPSGNTIYF TRBJ1-3 TRBD1 . TRBV5-1
TGTGCCTGGAGTATGGGACTAGCGGTAAATGAGCAGTTCTTC CAWSMGLAVNEQFF TRBJ2-1 TRBD2 few TRBV30
TGTGCCAGCAGAGATATACTAGCGGGGGCTCGATCCCAGTACTTC CASRDILAGARSQYF TRBJ2-5 TRBD2 few TRBV2
TGTGCCAGCAGATTCGGACTAGCGAGGGACAATGAGCAGTTCTTC CASRFGLARDNEQFF TRBJ2-1 TRBD2 few TRBV2
TGTGCCAGCAGTCGTGCTAGCGGTTACGAGCAGTACTTC CASSRASGYEQYF TRBJ2-7 TRBD2 . TRBV27
TGTGCCAGCAGCTTAGTGTCTAGGGGGTGGGGTCAAGAGACCCAGTACTTC CASSLVSRGWGQETQYF TRBJ2-5 . . TRBV7-8
TGTGCCTGGAGTGTACAGCGATCTCCGGGGGCCGGGGAGCTGTTTTTT CAWSVQRSPGAGELFF TRBJ2-2 . . TRBV30
TGCGCCAGCAGCCCCACCCACAGGGAGAAGTCTGAAGCTTTCTTT CASSPTHREKSEAFF TRBJ1-1 . . TRBV5-1
TGTGCCTCCAGGGGAGACACTGAAGCTTTCTTT CASRGDTEAFF TRBJ1-1 . . TRBV6-1
TGTGCCAGTAGTATGCAGTACGGGGAGCTGTTTTTT CASSMQYGELFF TRBJ2-2 . once TRBV19
TGTGCCAGCCAGGTCCGAAACACAGATACGCAGTATTTT CASQVRNTDTQYF TRBJ2-3 . . TRBV2
TGTGCCAGCTCCCCAACAACGGGGGAAGGTGTGAACACTGAAGCTTTCTTT CASSPTTGEGVNTEAFF TRBJ1-1 . . TRBV18
TGCAGCGTACGGGACAGACTTCCTAACTATGGCTACACCTTC CSVRDRLPNYGYTF TRBJ1-2 TRBD1 once TRBV29-1
TGCAGCGGCCAGGGGTCATCAACAGGGGCGCCCTACGAGCAGTACTTC CSGQGSSTGAPYEQYF TRBJ2-7 TRBD1 few TRBV29-1
TGCAGCGTTGGCCGGGACAGGGAGGTCTACGAGCAGTACTTC CSVGRDREVYEQYF TRBJ2-7 TRBD1 . TRBV29-1
TGTGCCAGCAGCTGGGTGACAGGGTACACTGAAGCTTTCTTT CASSWVTGYTEAFF TRBJ1-1 TRBD1 . TRBV7-9
TGTGCCTGGAAGCCAAGCGGGTCCTACAATGAGCAGTTCTTC CAWKPSGSYNEQFF TRBJ2-1 . . TRBV30
TGTGCCAGCAGCGTACAGGGGGACACTGAAGCTTTCTTT CASSVQGDTEAFF TRBJ1-1 TRBD1 . TRBV7-6
TGTGCCAGTAGTATTACAGGGAACACTGAAGCTTTCTTT CASSITGNTEAFF TRBJ1-1 . . TRBV19
TGTGCCAGCAGCGCCAGACTAGCGGGAATTATCTCAGATACGCAGTATTTT CASSARLAGIISDTQYF TRBJ2-3 TRBD2 . TRBV9
TGTGCCAGCAGCTTATCCGGGTACCAATACCTCTTCGCGAACACCGGGGAGCTGTTTTTT CASSLSGYQYLFANTGELFF TRBJ2-2 . . TRBV11-3
TGTGCCAGCTTGGGAGGGACCTTTCCCTATGGCTACACCTTC CASLGGTFPYGYTF TRBJ1-2 . . TRBV2
TGTGCCAGCAGCTTGGACAGGGGCAATGAGCAGTTCTTC CASSLDRGNEQFF TRBJ2-1 TRBD1 . TRBV5-8
TGCGCCAGCAGGTCCGGTCAGGGTTATGGCTACACCTTC CASRSGQGYGYTF TRBJ1-2 . . TRBV5-1
TGTGCCAGCAGCTCCGGACTAGCGGGGGGATACACAGATACGCAGTATTTT CASSSGLAGGYTDTQYF TRBJ2-3 TRBD2 . TRBV5-4
TGTGCCAGTAGCATAGGAGGATTTAGTAGGAATTCACCCCTCCACTTT CASSIGGFSRNSPLHF TRBJ1-6 . . TRBV19
TGTGCCAGCAGTGGGCAGGATAATCAGCCCCAGCATTTT CASSGQDNQPQHF TRBJ1-5 . . TRBV6-5
TGTGCCAGTAAGAGGGGGACGGAGACCCAGTACTTC CASKRGTETQYF TRBJ2-5 . once TRBV6-5
TGTGCCTGGAGTGTTGAGTTCGCGGTAAAACTGTTTTTT CAWSVEFAVKLFF TRBJ1-4 . . TRBV30
TGTGCCTGGAAAGTAGCGGGTTGGGGTCCCCTCCACTTT CAWKVAGWGPLHF TRBJ1-6 . . TRBV30
TGTGCCAGCAGCACCCACAGGGGGCCAGATACGCAGTATTTT CASSTHRGPDTQYF TRBJ2-3 TRBD1 . TRBV7-2
TGTGCCAGCAGTCCCGGGACAGGGTTAAATGAGCAGTTCTTC CASSPGTGLNEQFF TRBJ2-1 TRBD1 . TRBV6-1
TGTTCCAGCAGCTTACTACTAGCAAATTACGATACGCAGTATTTT CSSSLLLANYDTQYF TRBJ2-3 . . TRBV7-9
TGTGCCATCAGTGAGGCTGGGACAGGTCCCTACTTC CAISEAGTGPYF TRBJ2-5 TRBD1 once TRBV10-3
TGTGCCTCCAGCGGCGAGAGTTTAATCGGAGGTGGGCTGTTTTTT CASSGESLIGGGLFF TRBJ2-2 . . TRBV2